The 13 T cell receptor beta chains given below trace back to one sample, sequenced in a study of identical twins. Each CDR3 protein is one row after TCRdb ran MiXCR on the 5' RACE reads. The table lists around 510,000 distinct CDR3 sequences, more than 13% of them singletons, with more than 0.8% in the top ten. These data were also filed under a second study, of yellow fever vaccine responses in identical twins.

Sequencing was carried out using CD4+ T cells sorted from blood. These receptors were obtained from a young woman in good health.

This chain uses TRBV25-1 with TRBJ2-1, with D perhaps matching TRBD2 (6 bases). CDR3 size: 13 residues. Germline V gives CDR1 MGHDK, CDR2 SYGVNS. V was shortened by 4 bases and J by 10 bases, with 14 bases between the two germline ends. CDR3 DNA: TGTGCCAGCAGTGGGGTCCGACTAGTAGAGCAGTTCTTC. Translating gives CASSGVRLVEQFF.

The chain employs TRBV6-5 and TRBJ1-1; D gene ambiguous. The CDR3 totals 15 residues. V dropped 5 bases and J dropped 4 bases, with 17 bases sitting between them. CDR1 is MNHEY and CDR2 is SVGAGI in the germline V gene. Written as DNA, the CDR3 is TGTGCCAGCAGTCCATTACAATATGGGAGCACTGAAGCTTTCTTT. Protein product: CASSPLQYGSTEAFF.

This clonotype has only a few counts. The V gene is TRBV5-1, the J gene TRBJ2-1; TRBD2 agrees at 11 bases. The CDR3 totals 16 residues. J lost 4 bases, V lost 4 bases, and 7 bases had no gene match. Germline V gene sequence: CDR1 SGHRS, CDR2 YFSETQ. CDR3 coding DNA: TGCGCCAGCAGCATTACCGGGACTAGCGGTTACAATGAGCAGTTCTTC. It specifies CASSITGTSGYNEQFF.

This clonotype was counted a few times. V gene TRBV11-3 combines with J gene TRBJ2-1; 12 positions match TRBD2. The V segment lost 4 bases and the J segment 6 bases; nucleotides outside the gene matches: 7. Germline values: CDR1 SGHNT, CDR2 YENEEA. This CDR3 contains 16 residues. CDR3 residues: CASSSSGGAYTNEQFF. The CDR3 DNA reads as TGTGCCAGCAGCTCTAGCGGGGGGGCCTATACCAATGAGCAGTTCTTC.

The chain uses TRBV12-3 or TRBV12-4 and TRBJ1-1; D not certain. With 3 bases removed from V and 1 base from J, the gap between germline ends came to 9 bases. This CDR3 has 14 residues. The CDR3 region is CASSFQTQNTEAFF. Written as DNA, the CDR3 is TGTGCCAGCAGTTTCCAAACACAGAACACTGAAGCTTTCTTT.

The CDR3 region is CATSYRDQETQYF. The CDR3 nucleotides are TGTGCCACCAGCTACCGGGACCAAGAGACCCAGTACTTC. V and J are TRBV15 and TRBJ2-5; D gene unclear. The ends were cut back, 5 bases at V and 0 bases at J, with 7 bases in the middle. Looked up from germline, CDR1 is LNHNV and CDR2 is YYDKDF (reference sequence). This CDR3 contains 13 residues.

The CDR3 is CSASGQIFDSYGYTF. The CDR3 DNA reads as TGCAGTGCCTCGGGACAGATCTTCGACTCCTATGGCTACACCTTC. This chain connects TRBV20-1 to TRBJ1-2; 7 bases match TRBD1. V gave up 6 bases and J gave up 4 bases; unmatched junction bases: 14. CDR3 length: 15 amino acids. Germline V gene lookup returns CDR1 DFQATT and CDR2 SNEGSKA (reference sequence).

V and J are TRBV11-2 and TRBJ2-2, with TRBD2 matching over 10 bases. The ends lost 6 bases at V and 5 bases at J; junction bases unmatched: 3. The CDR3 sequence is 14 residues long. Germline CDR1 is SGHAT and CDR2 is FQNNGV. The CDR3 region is CASRTSGLTGELFF. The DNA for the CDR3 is TGTGCCAGCAGGACTAGCGGGCTTACCGGGGAGCTGTTTTTT.

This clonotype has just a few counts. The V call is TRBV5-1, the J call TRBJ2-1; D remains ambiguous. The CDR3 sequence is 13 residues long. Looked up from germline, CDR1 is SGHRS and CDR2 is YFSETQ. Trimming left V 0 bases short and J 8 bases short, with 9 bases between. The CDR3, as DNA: TGCGCCAGCAGCTTGGATGGGTTGTATGAGCAGTTCTTC. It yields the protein CASSLDGLYEQFF.

The CDR3 loop reads CASSPRLAAYNEQFF. As DNA, the CDR3 is TGTGCCAGCAGTCCTCGACTAGCGGCCTACAATGAGCAGTTCTTC. The rearrangement links TRBV6-2 or TRBV6-3 to TRBJ2-1, with 9 bases lining up with TRBD2. V trimming: 5 bases; J trimming: 2 bases; junction bases outside the gene matches: 4. CDR3 size: 15 residues. Germline V gene sequence: CDR1 MNHEY, CDR2 SVGEGT.

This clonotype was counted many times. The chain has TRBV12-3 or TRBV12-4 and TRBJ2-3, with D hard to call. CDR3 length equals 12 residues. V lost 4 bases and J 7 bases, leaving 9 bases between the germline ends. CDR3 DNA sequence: TGTGCCAGCAGTTACCTCTGGAATACGCAGTATTTT. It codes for CASSYLWNTQYF.

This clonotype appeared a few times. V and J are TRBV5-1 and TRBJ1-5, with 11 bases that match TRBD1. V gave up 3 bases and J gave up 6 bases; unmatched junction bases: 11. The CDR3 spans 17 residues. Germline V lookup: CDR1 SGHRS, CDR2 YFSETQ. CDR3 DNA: TGCGCCAGCAGCTCCCTGCCGGGACAGGGGGGTGGTCAGCCCCAGCATTTT. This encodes CASSSLPGQGGGQPQHF.

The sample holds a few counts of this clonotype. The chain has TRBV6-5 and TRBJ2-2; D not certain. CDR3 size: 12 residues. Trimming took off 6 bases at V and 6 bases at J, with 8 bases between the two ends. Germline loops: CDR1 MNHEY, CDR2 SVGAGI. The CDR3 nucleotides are TGTGCCAGCAGCCCCATCGCCGGGGAGCTGTTTTTT. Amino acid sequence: CASSPIAGELFF.